A single sample gave rise to the 19 T cell receptor beta chains below, sequenced in a study of OX40 agonist ivuxolimab in advanced cancers. Sequencing was performed with immunoSEQ multiplex PCR; in TCRdb, only in-frame clones are kept and a portion is missing. In the table there are fewer than 50,000 clones, about 89% of which are singletons. Specimen: CD4+ or CD8+ T cells sorted from blood, collected in a trial of the OX40 agonist ivuxolimab. Source of these receptors: an adult with an advanced solid tumor such as melanoma, head and neck, liver or kidney cancer.

The CDR3 DNA sequence: TGTGCCAGCAGCATGAGGTGGAACACTGAAGCTTTCTTT. It specifies CASSMRWNTEAFF. The rearrangement uses TRBV6-5 and TRBJ1-1; no definite D call. The CDR3 spans 13 residues. Per the germline V gene, CDR1 is MNHEY and CDR2 is SVGAGI. V was pared by 6 bases and J by 1 base, with 9 bases between.

V usage is TRBV2 and J usage is TRBJ1-6; TRBD1 aligns across 7 bases. This CDR3 contains 15 residues. Looked up from germline, CDR1 is SNHLY and CDR2 is FYNNEI. After removal of 9 bases from V and 8 bases from J, the junction contained 13 bases not matched to a gene. The CDR3 sequence is CASSDRTRGYSPLHF. For the CDR3, the DNA is TGTGCCAGTAGCGACAGGACCAGGGGGTATTCACCCCTCCACTTT.

The chain recombines TRBV2 with TRBJ2-1, with 8 bases matching TRBD2. The length of the CDR3 is 12 residues. CDR1 SNHLY and CDR2 FYNNEI come from the germline V gene. Losses at the gene ends were 8 bases for V and 16 bases for J; bases not matched to a gene: 13. The CDR3 loop is CASVSPPGGSFF. The CDR3 nucleotides are TGTGCCAGCGTGTCCCCGCCGGGGGGGAGTTTCTTC.

The V and J genes are TRBV6-1 and TRBJ2-3; D may be TRBD2 (6 bases). The V gene's germline CDR1 is MNHNS and CDR2 SASEGT. The ends were cut back, 7 bases at V and 5 bases at J, with 19 bases in the middle. This CDR3 has 15 residues. Here the CDR3 DNA reads TGTGCCAGCACCCTCATGGGGAGGCGCGAAGATACGCAGTATTTT. Translation: CASTLMGRREDTQYF.

The V call is TRBV11-3, the J call TRBJ1-2; no definite D call. V was shortened by 3 bases and J by 6 bases, with 5 bases between the two germline ends. The CDR3 runs to 11 residues. CDR1 SGHNT and CDR2 YENEEA come from the germline V gene. CDR3 DNA sequence: TGTGCCAGCAGCTTTCGCGATGGCTACACCTTC. This sequence encodes CASSFRDGYTF.

The chain is built from TRBV5-1 and TRBJ2-2; 13 bases match TRBD2. V was pared by 6 bases and J by 8 bases, with 10 bases of the junction left unmatched. CDR1 is SGHRS and CDR2 is YFSETQ in the germline V gene. The CDR3 is 16 amino acids. The CDR3 loop is CASNEQTSGGTGELFF. The CDR3 region has the DNA TGCGCCAGCAACGAACAGACTAGCGGGGGGACGGGGGAGCTGTTTTTT.

This clone was recorded once. The chain has TRBV7-9 and TRBJ2-7, with D hard to call. The CDR3 is made up of 13 amino acids. Germline V gene data show CDR1 as SEHNR and CDR2 as FQNEAQ (reference sequence). The V end was cut by 0 bases, the J end by 1 base, with 4 bases between. CDR3 coding DNA: TGTGCCAGCAGCTTAGCAGGGTCCTACGAGCAGTACTTC. Its translation: CASSLAGSYEQYF. Full variable domain (rest looked up from reference TRBV7-9 and TRBJ2-7): DTGVSQNPRHKITKRGQNVTFRCDPISEHNRLYWYRQTLGQGPEFLTYFQNEAQLEKSRLLSDRFSAERPKGSFSTLEIQRTEQGDSAMYLCASSLAGSYEQYFGPGTRLTVT.

As concerns this clone: The junction departs from germline at one end; a sequencing error may be responsible. The chain carries TRBV5-6 and TRBJ2-3; D tentatively reads TRBD1 or TRBD2 (5 bases each). Looked up from germline, CDR1 is SGHDT and CDR2 is YYEEEE. The CDR3 contains 14 residues. Here the CDR3 reads CASSLGTTQDTQCF. CDR3 DNA sequence: TGTGCCAGCAGCCTTGGGACCACCCAGGATACGCAGTGTTTT.

The chain recombines TRBV19 with TRBJ1-3, with D possibly matching TRBD1 (5 bases). The CDR3 sequence is 14 residues long. V gave up 6 bases and J gave up 2 bases, with 11 bases separating them. Germline V CDR1 and CDR2: LNHDA, SQIVND (reference sequence). This chain's CDR3 is CASRTVGAGNTIYF. The CDR3, as DNA: TGTGCCAGTAGAACAGTAGGGGCTGGAAACACCATATATTTT.

V and J are TRBV4-2 and TRBJ2-5, with TRBD2 identical over 10 bases. Germline CDR1 reads LGHNA; CDR2 reads YNFKEQ. CDR3 length: 16 residues. The trim removed 0 bases at V and 1 base at J, leaving 2 bases unmatched. The CDR3 coding sequence is TGTGCCAGCAGCCAAGATCAGCGGGGGGGCCAAGAGACCCAGTACTTC. Translating gives CASSQDQRGGQETQYF.

The rearrangement joins TRBV7-9 to TRBJ1-4; 8 bases are shared with TRBD1. The length of the CDR3 is 15 residues. Germline loops: CDR1 SEHNR, CDR2 FQNEAQ (reference sequence). The ends lost 5 bases at V and 6 bases at J; junction bases unmatched: 8. The chain's CDR3 is CASSPGQGGHEKLFF. The CDR3 DNA is TGTGCCAGCAGCCCCGGACAGGGAGGACATGAAAAACTGTTTTTT.

The J gene is TRBJ1-3, the V gene TRBV7-3; D is ambiguous. CDR3 length: 16 amino acids. V was pared by 2 bases and J by 0 bases, with 11 bases between. Per the germline V gene, CDR1 is SGHTA and CDR2 is FQGTGA. The DNA of the CDR3 is TGTGCCAGCAGCTTAGGCTCGGCACTCTCTGGAAACACCATATATTTT. This gives the protein CASSLGSALSGNTIYF.

This rearrangement joins TRBV5-4 to TRBJ1-3, with a tentative D call TRBD1 (5 bases). Germline V gene data show CDR1 as SGHNT and CDR2 as YYREEE (reference sequence). The CDR3 is made up of 15 amino acids. Trimming took 2 bases from V and 0 from J, leaving 9 bases between them. CDR3 in DNA: TGTGCCAGCAGCTTCGGGGGGAGCTCTGGAAACACCATATATTTT. Translating it yields CASSFGGSSGNTIYF.

The chain carries TRBV2 and TRBJ1-4, with D unresolved. Trimming removed 10 bases from V and 4 bases from J, with 13 bases in between. The V gene's germline CDR1 is SNHLY and CDR2 FYNNEI. CDR3 length equals 13 residues. CDR3 residues: CATSGVFNEKLFF. In DNA form, the CDR3 reads TGTGCCACTTCTGGAGTCTTTAATGAAAAACTGTTTTTT. The full variable domain, with the rest looked up from reference TRBV2 and TRBJ1-4, is EPEVTQTPSHQVTQMGQEVILRCVPISNHLYFYWYRQILGQKVEFLVSFYNNEISEKSEIFDDQFSVERPDGSNFTLKIRSTKLEDSAMYFCATSGVFNEKLFFGSGTQLSVL.

DNA for the CDR3: TGTGCCAGCAGCTTTTTGGACAAGAACACTGAAGCTTTCTTT. It yields the protein CASSFLDKNTEAFF. The V call is TRBV7-6, the J call TRBJ1-1; D possibly corresponds to TRBD1 (5 bases). Trimming took 3 bases from V and 1 from J, leaving 9 bases between them. Per germline, CDR1 SGHVS and CDR2 FNYEAQ. The CDR3 consists of 14 residues. Full variable domain (rest looked up from reference TRBV7-6 and TRBJ1-1): GAGVSQSPRYKVTKRGQDVALRCDPISGHVSLYWYRQALGQGPEFLTYFNYEAQQDKSGLPNDRFSAERPEGSISTLTIQRTEQRDSAMYRCASSFLDKNTEAFFGQGTRLTVV.

This clone was recorded only once. This rearrangement joins TRBV6-6 to TRBJ2-5; TRBD2 aligns across 11 bases. V was pared by 7 bases and J by 0 bases, with 4 bases of the junction left unmatched. Germline values: CDR1 MNHNY, CDR2 SVGAGI (reference sequence). The CDR3 sequence is 15 residues long. For the CDR3, the DNA is TGTGCCAGCACGGGGACTAGCGGCTACCAAGAGACCCAGTACTTC. Amino acids: CASTGTSGYQETQYF.

The chain has TRBV12-5 and TRBJ2-5; TRBD1 aligns across 12 bases. J gave up 5 bases and V 6 bases, and 4 bases lay outside the gene matches. This CDR3 has 14 residues. Germline lookup yields CDR1 LGHNT and CDR2 FRNRAP. This CDR3 reads CASGRDRGLETQYF. CDR3 nucleotide sequence: TGTGCTAGTGGCCGGGACAGGGGGCTTGAGACCCAGTACTTC.

This clone showed up just a few times. V usage is TRBV29-1 and J usage is TRBJ1-1, with 7 bases matching TRBD1. This CDR3 has 14 residues. The germline V gene has CDR1 SQVTM and CDR2 ANQGSEA. The junction had 7 bases not matched to a gene; V was cut back by 2 bases and J by 4 bases. CDR3 in amino acids: CSVEKRRGATEAFF. CDR3 DNA sequence: TGCAGCGTTGAAAAACGCAGGGGGGCCACTGAAGCTTTCTTT. Filled out from reference TRBV29-1 and TRBJ1-1, the complete variable domain reads SAVISQKPSRDICQRGTSLTIQCQVDSQVTMMFWYRQQPGQSLTLIATANQGSEATYESGFVIDKFPISRPNLTFSTLTVSNMSPEDSSIYLCSVEKRRGATEAFFGQGTRLTVV.

This clone appeared a few times. V is TRBV6-5 and J is TRBJ1-5; the D gene is possibly TRBD1 (6 bases). The CDR3 consists of 13 residues. The V and J ends lost 6 bases and 7 bases respectively, with 13 bases between them. The germline gives CDR1 MNHEY, CDR2 SVGAGI. The CDR3 here is CASSRGGEQPQHF. CDR3 bases: TGTGCCAGCAGCAGGGGTGGAGAACAGCCCCAGCATTTT.